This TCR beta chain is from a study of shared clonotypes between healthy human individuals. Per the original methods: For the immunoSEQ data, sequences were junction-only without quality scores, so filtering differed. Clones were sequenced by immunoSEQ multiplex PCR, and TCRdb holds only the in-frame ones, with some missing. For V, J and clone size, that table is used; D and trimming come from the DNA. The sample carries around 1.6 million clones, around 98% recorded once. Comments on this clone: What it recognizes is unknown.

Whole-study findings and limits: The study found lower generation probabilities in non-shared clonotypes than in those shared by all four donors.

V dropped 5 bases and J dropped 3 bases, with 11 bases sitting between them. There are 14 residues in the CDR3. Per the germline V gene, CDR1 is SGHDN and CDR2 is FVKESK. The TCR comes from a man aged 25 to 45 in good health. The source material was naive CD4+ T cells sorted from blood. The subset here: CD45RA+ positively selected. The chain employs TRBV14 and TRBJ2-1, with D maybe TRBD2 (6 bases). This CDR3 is CASSSLAVYNEQFF. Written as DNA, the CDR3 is TGTGCCAGCAGCTCACTAGCTGTCTACAATGAGCAGTTCTTC.